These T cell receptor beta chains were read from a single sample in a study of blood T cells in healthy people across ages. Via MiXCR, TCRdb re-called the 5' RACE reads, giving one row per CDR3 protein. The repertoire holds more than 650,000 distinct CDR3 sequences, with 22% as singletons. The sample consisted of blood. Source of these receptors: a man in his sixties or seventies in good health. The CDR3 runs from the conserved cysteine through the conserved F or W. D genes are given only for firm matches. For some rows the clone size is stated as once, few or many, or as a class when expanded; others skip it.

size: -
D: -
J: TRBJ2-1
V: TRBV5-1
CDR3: CASSLGVADYNEQFF
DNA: TGCGCCAGCAGCTTGGGGGTGGCAGACTACAATGAGCAGTTCTTC

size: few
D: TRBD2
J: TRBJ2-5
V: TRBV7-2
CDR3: CASSLAPTSGGDKETQYF
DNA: TGTGCCAGCAGCTTAGCCCCGACTAGCGGGGGTGATAAAGAGACCCAGTACTTC

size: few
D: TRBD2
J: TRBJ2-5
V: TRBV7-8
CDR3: CASSFGLAGGPGETQYF
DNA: TGTGCCAGCAGCTTTGGACTAGCGGGAGGGCCAGGAGAGACCCAGTACTTC

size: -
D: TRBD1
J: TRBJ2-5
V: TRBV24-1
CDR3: CATTDRGGETQYF
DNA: TGTGCCACCACTGACAGGGGGGGTGAGACCCAGTACTTC

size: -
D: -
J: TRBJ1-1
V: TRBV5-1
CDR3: CASSVDTPWTEAFF
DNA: TGCGCCAGCAGCGTCGACACCCCGTGGACTGAAGCTTTCTTT

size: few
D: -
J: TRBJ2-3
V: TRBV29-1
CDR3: CSVEDRRQATDTQYF
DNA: TGCAGCGTTGAAGATCGGAGACAGGCTACAGATACGCAGTATTTT

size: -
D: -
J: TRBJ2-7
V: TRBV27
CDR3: CASSLLGQSYEQYF
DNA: TGTGCCAGCAGTTTATTGGGGCAGTCCTACGAGCAGTACTTC

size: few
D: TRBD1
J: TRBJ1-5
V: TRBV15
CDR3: CATRKPGTGGIQPQHF
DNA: TGTGCCACCAGGAAACCCGGGACAGGGGGCATTCAGCCCCAGCATTTT

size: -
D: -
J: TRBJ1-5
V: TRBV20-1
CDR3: CSARADLVQPQHF
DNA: TGCAGTGCTAGGGCCGATTTAGTACAGCCCCAGCATTTT

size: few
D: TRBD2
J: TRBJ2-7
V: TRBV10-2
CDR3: CASSHRGLAISYEQYF
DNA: TGCGCCAGCAGCCACCGGGGACTAGCGATTTCCTACGAGCAGTACTTC

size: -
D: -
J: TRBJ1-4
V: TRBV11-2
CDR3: CASSLMGSTTNEKLFF
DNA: TGTGCCAGCAGCTTAATGGGGTCCACAACTAATGAAAAACTGTTTTTT

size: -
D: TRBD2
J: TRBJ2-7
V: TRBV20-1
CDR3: CSARDPGLAPYEQYF
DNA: TGCAGTGCTAGAGATCCGGGACTAGCCCCCTACGAGCAGTACTTC

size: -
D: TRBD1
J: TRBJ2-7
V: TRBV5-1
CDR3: CASTKGQHSYEQYF
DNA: TGCGCCAGCACCAAGGGACAGCACTCCTACGAGCAGTACTTC

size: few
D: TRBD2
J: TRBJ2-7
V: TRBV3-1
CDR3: CASSPKIRGGNEQYF
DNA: TGTGCCAGCAGCCCGAAGATCCGGGGGGGAAACGAGCAGTACTTC

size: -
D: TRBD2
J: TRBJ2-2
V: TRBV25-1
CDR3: CASSESWGGVGELFF
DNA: TGTGCCAGCAGTGAAAGTTGGGGGGGAGTCGGGGAGCTGTTTTTT

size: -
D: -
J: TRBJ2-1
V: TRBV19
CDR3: CASSIQGSSYNEQFF
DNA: TGTGCCAGTAGTATCCAGGGAAGCTCCTACAATGAGCAGTTCTTC

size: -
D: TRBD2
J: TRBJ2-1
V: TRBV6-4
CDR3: CASSPERLAGGKSNEQFF
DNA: TGTGCCAGCTCCCCTGAGCGGCTAGCGGGAGGGAAATCGAATGAGCAGTTCTTC

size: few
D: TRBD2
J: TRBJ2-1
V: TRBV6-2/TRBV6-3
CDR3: CASSLPSLAGHNGQFF
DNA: TGTGCCAGCAGTTTGCCTTCCCTAGCGGGGCACAATGGGCAGTTCTTC

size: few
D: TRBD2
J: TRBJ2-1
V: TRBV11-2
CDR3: CASSLVSGVNEQFF
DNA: TGTGCCAGCAGCTTAGTGAGCGGGGTAAATGAGCAGTTCTTC

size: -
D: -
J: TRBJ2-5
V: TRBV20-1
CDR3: CSAQTRETQYF
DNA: TGCAGTGCCCAGACGAGGGAGACCCAGTACTTC

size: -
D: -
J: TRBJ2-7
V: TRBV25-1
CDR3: CASSEWAGYEQYF
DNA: TGTGCCAGCAGTGAATGGGCAGGATACGAGCAGTACTTC

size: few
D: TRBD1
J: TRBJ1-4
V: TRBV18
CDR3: CASSQDGQEQKLFF
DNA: TGTGCCAGCTCACAAGATGGACAGGAGCAAAAACTGTTTTTT

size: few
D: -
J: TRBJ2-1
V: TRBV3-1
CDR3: CASSQVGVGAEQFF
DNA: TGTGCCAGCAGCCAAGTGGGCGTGGGGGCTGAGCAGTTCTTC

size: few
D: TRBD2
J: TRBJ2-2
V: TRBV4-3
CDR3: CASSQGISGRSPRGELFF
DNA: TGCGCCAGCAGCCAGGGTATTAGCGGGAGGTCCCCGCGCGGGGAACTGTTTTTT

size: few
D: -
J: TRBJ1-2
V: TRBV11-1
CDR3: CASSWGGHSGYTF
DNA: TGTGCCAGCAGCTGGGGAGGTCACAGCGGCTACACCTTC

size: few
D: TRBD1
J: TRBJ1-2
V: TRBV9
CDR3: CASSGEGQGYRDGYTF
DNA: TGTGCCAGCAGCGGAGAGGGACAGGGGTATCGGGATGGCTACACCTTC

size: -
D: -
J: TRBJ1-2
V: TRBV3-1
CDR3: CASSQGTLNYGYTF
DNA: TGTGCCAGCAGCCAAGGGACGCTGAACTATGGCTACACCTTC

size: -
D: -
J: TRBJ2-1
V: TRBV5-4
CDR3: CAAGPTGEQFF
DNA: TGTGCCGCAGGGCCCACGGGGGAGCAGTTCTTC

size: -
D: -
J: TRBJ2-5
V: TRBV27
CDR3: CASSLFSHLGTGFSETQYF
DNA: TGTGCCAGCAGTTTATTTAGTCATTTGGGCACAGGCTTTTCTGAGACCCAGTACTTC

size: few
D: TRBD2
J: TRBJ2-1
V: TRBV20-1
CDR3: CSAPSPLAGGSEQFF
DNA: TGCAGTGCTCCAAGTCCCCTAGCGGGAGGTAGTGAGCAGTTCTTC

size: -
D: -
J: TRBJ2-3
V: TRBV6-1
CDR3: CASSEDSEDTQYF
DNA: TGTGCCAGCAGTGAAGATTCGGAGGATACGCAGTATTTT

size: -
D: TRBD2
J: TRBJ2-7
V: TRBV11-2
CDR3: CASSLAGNRYEQYF
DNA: TGTGCCAGCAGTCTAGCGGGTAATCGCTACGAGCAGTACTTC

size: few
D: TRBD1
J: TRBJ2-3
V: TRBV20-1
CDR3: CSASSDRGIADTQYF
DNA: TGCAGTGCTAGCTCCGACAGGGGGATCGCAGATACGCAGTATTTT

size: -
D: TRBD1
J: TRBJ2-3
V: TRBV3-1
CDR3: CASSLLLQGATQYF
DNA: TGTGCCAGCAGCCTATTACTGCAGGGGGCGACGCAGTATTTT

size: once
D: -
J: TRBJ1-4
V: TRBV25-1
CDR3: CASSEFDRRNEKLFF
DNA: TGTGCCAGCAGTGAATTTGACCGTCGTAATGAAAAACTGTTTTTT

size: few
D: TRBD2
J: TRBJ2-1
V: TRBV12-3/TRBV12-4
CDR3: CASILAGGQGANEQFF
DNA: TGTGCCAGCATACTAGCGGGAGGGCAAGGTGCGAATGAGCAGTTCTTC

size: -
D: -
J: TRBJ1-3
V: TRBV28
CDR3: CASSLQGGNTTYF
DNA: TGTGCCAGCAGTCTACAGGGTGGAAACACCACATATTTT

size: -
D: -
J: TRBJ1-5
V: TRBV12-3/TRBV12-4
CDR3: CASSAPNQQPQHF
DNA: TGTGCCAGCAGTGCCCCAAACCAGCAGCCCCAGCATTTT

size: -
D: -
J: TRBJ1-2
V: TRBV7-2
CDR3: CASSSDPGSGGYTF
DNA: TGTGCCAGCAGCTCAGATCCAGGGTCGGGTGGCTACACCTTC

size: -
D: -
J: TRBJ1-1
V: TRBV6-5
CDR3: CASSNAMDTEAFF
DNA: TGTGCCAGCTCGAACGCGATGGACACTGAAGCTTTCTTT

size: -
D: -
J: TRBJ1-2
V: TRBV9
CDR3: CASGPGNYGYTF
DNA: TGTGCCAGCGGTCCAGGGAACTATGGCTACACCTTC

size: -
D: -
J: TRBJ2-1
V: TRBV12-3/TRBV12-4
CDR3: CASSLVKDEQFF
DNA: TGTGCCAGCAGTTTAGTGAAAGATGAGCAGTTCTTC

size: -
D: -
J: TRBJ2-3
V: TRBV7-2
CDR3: CASSLEGFPSTDTQYF
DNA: TGTGCCAGCAGCTTAGAGGGATTCCCTAGCACAGATACGCAGTATTTT

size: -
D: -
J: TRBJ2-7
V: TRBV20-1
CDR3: CSAEQHTSYEQYF
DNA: TGCAGTGCCGAACAGCATACTTCCTACGAGCAGTACTTC

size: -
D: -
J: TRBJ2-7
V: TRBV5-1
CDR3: CASRFSGGGSFDEQYF
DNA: TGCGCCAGCAGGTTCTCCGGCGGAGGGAGTTTCGACGAGCAGTACTTC

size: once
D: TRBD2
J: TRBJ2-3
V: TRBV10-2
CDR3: CASSELASGIGDTQYF
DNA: TGCGCCAGCAGTGAGCTTGCTAGCGGGATTGGAGATACGCAGTATTTT

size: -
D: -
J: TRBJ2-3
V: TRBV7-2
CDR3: CASSPRLVGADTQYF
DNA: TGTGCCAGCAGCCCCCGACTAGTCGGGGCAGATACGCAGTATTTT

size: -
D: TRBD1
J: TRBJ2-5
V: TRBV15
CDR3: CATSSDRTGVLIF
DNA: TGTGCCACCAGCAGCGATCGGACAGGGGTTCTAATCTTC

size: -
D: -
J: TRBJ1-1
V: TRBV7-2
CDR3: CASSLGLVDSEAFF
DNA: TGTGCCAGCAGCTTGGGGTTGGTAGATTCGGAAGCTTTCTTT

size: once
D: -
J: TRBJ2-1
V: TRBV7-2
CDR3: CASSPALYNEQFF
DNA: TGTGCCAGCAGCCCTGCATTGTACAATGAGCAGTTCTTC

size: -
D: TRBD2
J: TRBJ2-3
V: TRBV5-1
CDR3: CASGSATSGGPPDTQYF
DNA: TGCGCCAGCGGCTCAGCGACTAGCGGGGGTCCCCCAGATACGCAGTATTTT

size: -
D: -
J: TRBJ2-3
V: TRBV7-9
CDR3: CASNLSFQLRTDTQYF
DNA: TGTGCCAGCAACCTCTCATTTCAGCTCCGCACAGATACGCAGTATTTT

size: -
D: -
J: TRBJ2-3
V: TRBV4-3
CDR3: CASSQELVPSTDTQYF
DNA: TGCGCCAGCAGCCAAGAGTTAGTCCCTAGCACAGATACGCAGTATTTT

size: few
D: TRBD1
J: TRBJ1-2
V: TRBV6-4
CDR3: CASSGTGSGGYTF
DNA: TGTGCCAGCAGTGGGACAGGGTCTGGTGGCTACACCTTC

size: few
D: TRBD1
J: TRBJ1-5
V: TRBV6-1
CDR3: CASRLTGGASNQPQHF
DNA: TGTGCCAGCAGACTCACAGGGGGCGCGTCGAATCAGCCCCAGCATTTT

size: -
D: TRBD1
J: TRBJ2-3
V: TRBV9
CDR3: CASSSPGQGSLTDTQYF
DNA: TGTGCCAGCAGCTCACCCGGACAGGGATCCCTCACAGATACGCAGTATTTT

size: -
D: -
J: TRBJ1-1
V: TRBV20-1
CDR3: CSAREVGVNTEAFF
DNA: TGCAGTGCTAGGGAGGTTGGGGTGAACACTGAAGCTTTCTTT

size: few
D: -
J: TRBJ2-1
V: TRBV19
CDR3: CASIGPLYNEQFF
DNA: TGTGCCAGTATAGGGCCACTTTACAATGAGCAGTTCTTC